The sequence of this T cell receptor (beta chain) was determined in a study of Graves' ophthalmopathy and Graves' hyperthyroidism. The germline V gene has CDR1 SGHAT and CDR2 FQNNGV. The V segment lost 4 bases and the J segment 8 bases; nucleotides outside the gene matches: 10. This CDR3 comprises 16 residues. Amplified TCR beta CDR3 regions were obtained using RNA transcripts as template. The workflow started with a first-round RT-PCR run with HTBI primers and then moved on to a second-round multiplex PCR. Each CDR3 protein is one row after TCRdb ran MiXCR on the multiplex PCR reads. This sample has 200,000 to 250,000 distinct CDR3 sequences; roughly a fifth occur once, and the top ten carry 35% to 55%.

The source of this sequence is a woman aged 45 to 65 with Graves' ophthalmopathy. The V call is TRBV11-2, the J call TRBJ2-2; 10 positions match TRBD2. Source material: peripheral blood. CDR3 residues: CASSSTSGAGRGELFF. The DNA of the CDR3 is TGTGCCAGCAGCTCAACTAGCGGGGCCGGTCGTGGGGAGCTGTTTTTT.